Below, 16 T cell receptor beta chains from the same sample are listed, as sequenced in a study of blood T cell repertoires in COVID-19. The assay was immunoSEQ multiplex PCR, and TCRdb's table has in-frame clones only and misses some. The table has tens of thousands of clones, 85% to 95% seen once. The sample consisted of peripheral blood. The receptor set was obtained from a man in his sixties with active or convalescent COVID-19.

The chain combines TRBV7-8 with TRBJ1-5; 7 bases agree with TRBD1. The V gene end was trimmed by 4 bases and the J gene end by 4 bases; junction bases not matched to a gene: 13. CDR1 and CDR2 (germline): SGHVS, FQNEAQ. CDR3 size: 17 residues. The CDR3 loop is CASSSGIGGWWNQPQHF. The DNA for the CDR3 is TGTGCCAGCAGCTCGGGGATAGGGGGCTGGTGGAATCAGCCCCAGCATTTT.

The V and J genes are TRBV7-9 and TRBJ2-7, with 7 bases aligning to TRBD1. Germline V gene lookup returns CDR1 SEHNR and CDR2 FQNEAQ (reference sequence). This CDR3 has 16 amino acids. V trimming: 4 bases; J trimming: 3 bases; junction bases outside the gene matches: 12. In DNA, the CDR3 is TGTGCCAGCAGCTCCCCCTGGGCAGGGGGAAGCTACGAGCAGTACTTC. This codes for CASSSPWAGGSYEQYF.

J is TRBJ1-5 and V is TRBV2, with a tentative D call TRBD1 (6 bases). This CDR3 comprises 16 residues. Germline lookup yields CDR1 SNHLY and CDR2 FYNNEI. Between the trimmed V and J ends, which lost 7 bases and 4 bases, there was a span of 20 bases. The CDR3 coding sequence is TGTGCCAGCACGGCCAAAGCGACAGGATCAAATCAGCCCCAGCATTTT. Translating gives CASTAKATGSNQPQHF.

The chain has TRBV5-1 and TRBJ2-1; TRBD1 might be the D (6 bases). Trimming left V 2 bases short and J 5 bases short, with 8 bases between. The CDR3 extends over 13 amino acids. Germline values: CDR1 SGHRS, CDR2 YFSETQ. The CDR3 reads CASSFGQNNEQFF. Here the CDR3 DNA reads TGCGCCAGCAGCTTCGGACAGAACAATGAGCAGTTCTTC.

The V and J genes are TRBV5-4 and TRBJ1-1, with no clear D. Germline loops: CDR1 SGHNT, CDR2 YYREEE (reference sequence). V was clipped by 4 bases and J by 0 bases, with 13 bases between them. The CDR3 is 15 residues long. CDR3 in amino acids: CASSPVGVLNTEAFF. The CDR3 bases are TGTGCCAGCAGCCCGGTGGGAGTACTGAACACTGAAGCTTTCTTT.

V usage is TRBV13 and J usage is TRBJ2-1, with 9 nucleotides matching TRBD1. The CDR3 consists of 16 residues. V was clipped by 5 bases and J by 2 bases; unmatched bases: 7. CDR1 and CDR2 from the germline V gene are PRHDT and FYEKMQ (reference sequence). CDR3 nucleotide sequence: TGTGCCAGCAGCCCAGAGGGGACAGGGACCTACAATGAGCAGTTCTTC. Its protein product is CASSPEGTGTYNEQFF.

V usage is TRBV7-9 and J usage is TRBJ1-5, with TRBD1 identical over 7 bases. There are 12 residues in the CDR3. V lost 10 bases to trimming and J lost 2 bases; unmatched junction nucleotides: 2. The germline gives CDR1 SEHNR, CDR2 FQNEAQ (reference sequence). The CDR3 region is CATGTGNQPQHF. CDR3 DNA sequence: TGTGCCACAGGGACAGGCAATCAGCCCCAGCATTTT.

This chain uses TRBV3-1 (or the pseudogene TRBV3-2) with TRBJ1-6, with no clear D. CDR1 and CDR2 (germline): LGHDT, YNNKEL (reference sequence). V was trimmed by 0 bases and J by 10 bases, leaving 7 bases between them. This CDR3 contains 13 residues. The DNA for the CDR3 is TGTGCCAGCAGCCAAGAGCGAACCTCACCCCTCCACTTT. Encoded protein: CASSQERTSPLHF.

This sequence joins TRBV5-5 and TRBJ1-1, with 8 positions matching TRBD1. V was clipped by 3 bases and J by 0 bases; unmatched bases: 1. Germline CDR1 and CDR2: SGHKS and YYEKEE (reference sequence). The CDR3 totals 14 residues. As DNA, the CDR3 is TGTGCCAGCAGCTCGGACAGGGTGAACACTGAAGCTTTCTTT. Amino acid sequence: CASSSDRVNTEAFF.

V gene TRBV3-1 (or the pseudogene TRBV3-2) combines with J gene TRBJ2-7, with D maybe TRBD2 (5 bases). Trimming took off 2 bases at V and 4 bases at J, with 6 bases between the two ends. The CDR3 spans 12 residues. Per germline, CDR1 LGHDT and CDR2 YNNKEL (reference sequence). The CDR3 DNA is TGTGCCAGCAGCCAACTAGCTTACGAGCAGTACTTC. This gives the protein CASSQLAYEQYF.

This chain joins TRBV2 and TRBJ1-4; 10 bases are a match to TRBD1. Germline values: CDR1 SNHLY, CDR2 FYNNEI. The CDR3 is 12 amino acids. The V segment lost 7 bases and the J segment 11 bases; nucleotides outside the gene matches: 4. In DNA form, the CDR3 reads TGTGCCAGCACCGGGACAGGGGTTAAACTGTTTTTT. Translated: CASTGTGVKLFF.

The rearrangement joins TRBV3-1 (or the pseudogene TRBV3-2) to TRBJ1-4, with D uncertain. V dropped 0 bases and J dropped 14 bases, with 13 bases sitting between them. Germline V lookup: CDR1 LGHDT, CDR2 YNNKEL (reference sequence). The CDR3 contains 13 residues. CDR3 coding DNA: TGTGCCAGCAGCCAAGATTTAGTAGCGGGCCTGTTTTTT. This sequence encodes CASSQDLVAGLFF.

The chain combines TRBV11-2 with TRBJ1-6, with TRBD1 matching 7 bases. With V trimmed by 8 bases and J by 9 bases, 7 bases remained unmatched. CDR1 is SGHAT and CDR2 is FQNNGV in the germline V gene. The length of the CDR3 is 13 residues. The DNA of the CDR3 is TGTGCCAGCCGGTCAGGGGGGTTTTCACCCCTCCACTTT. Translating gives CASRSGGFSPLHF.

This chain joins TRBV11-3 and TRBJ2-1; 9 nucleotides line up with TRBD2. With 4 bases clipped from V and 3 bases from J, the junction kept 10 bases outside the gene matches. The length of the CDR3 is 17 residues. The germline V gene has CDR1 SGHNT and CDR2 YENEEA. The CDR3, as DNA: TGTGCCAGCAGCTCCAGGACGGGACTAGCAGTCTACAATGAGCAGTTCTTC. It codes for CASSSRTGLAVYNEQFF.

This clone was counted a single time. The chain recombines TRBV5-4 with TRBJ2-3, with D perhaps TRBD1 (5 bases). The CDR3 totals 13 residues. Germline assignment: CDR1 SGHNT and CDR2 YYREEE (reference sequence). V lost 5 bases and J 2 bases, leaving 9 bases between the germline ends. In DNA, the CDR3 is TGTGCCAGCAGACAGGACCACACAGATACGCAGTATTTT. Its translation: CASRQDHTDTQYF.

The rearrangement joins TRBV28 to TRBJ1-2, with no clear D. The V end lost 6 bases, the J end lost 2 bases, and 7 bases lay between the germline ends. Per the germline V gene, CDR1 is MDHEN and CDR2 is SYDVKM. The CDR3 has 12 residues. Here the CDR3 reads CASREQNYGYTF. CDR3 DNA sequence: TGTGCCAGCAGGGAACAGAACTATGGCTACACCTTC.